The 27 T cell receptor beta chains in this list originate from one sample, sequenced in a study of HIV-infected children after antiretroviral therapy interruption. Treatment reported: PENTA 11 planned treatment interruption arm or continuous ART arm. RNA-based 3' RACE libraries used unique molecular identifiers. TCRdb called the 3' RACE reads again in MiXCR, with one record for every CDR3 protein. Counted here are around 50,000 distinct CDR3 sequences, roughly 4% occurring once; the ten biggest clones make up approximately 0.67%. The sequencing used CD45RA+ CD4+ T cells from PBMCs, pooled from several time points, collected from a donor given antiretroviral therapy, either interrupted or continuous. Subset given: naive CD4+ CD45RA+ CD45RO- T cells. The source of these receptors is a pool of human donors with HIV.

This chain joins TRBV4-1 and TRBJ1-3; D not certain. There are 14 residues in the CDR3. Germline V gives CDR1 MGHRA, CDR2 YSYEKL. V dropped 0 bases and J dropped 0 bases, with 3 bases sitting between them. CDR3 region: CASSQDPSGNTIYF. The CDR3, as DNA: TGCGCCAGCAGCCAAGATCCCTCTGGAAACACCATATATTTT.

This clonotype is labeled medium-sized (0.01 to 0.1%). The chain has TRBV23-1 and TRBJ1-1; D may be TRBD1 (5 bases). Being an ORF, TRBV23-1 has a function that is uncertain. This CDR3 has 15 residues. The V gene lost 4 bases and the J gene lost 1 base, with 13 bases spanning the gap. The CDR3 loop reads CASSPLGVENTEAFF. The CDR3 nucleotides are TGCGCCAGCAGTCCTTTGGGGGTGGAGAACACTGAAGCTTTCTTT.

This clonotype was counted many times. The chain links TRBV6-2 or TRBV6-3 to TRBJ1-5, with D possibly TRBD1 on 5 matching bases. The V gene's germline CDR1 is MNHEY and CDR2 SVGEGT. Trimming shortened V by 6 bases and J by 0 bases, and 15 bases separated the two germline ends. The CDR3 length is 16 residues. This CDR3 reads CASSSTSGVSNQPQHF. CDR3 DNA sequence: TGTGCCAGCAGCTCCACCTCGGGGGTTAGCAATCAGCCCCAGCATTTT.

As regards this clonotype: Given a much more abundant clone one base away, this may be a read error. Without the conserved terminal phenylalanine or tryptophan, this CDR3 likely stems from a read error. V usage is TRBV7-2 and J usage is TRBJ1-5; maybe TRBD1 (5 bases). With 2 bases removed from V and 4 bases from J, the gap between germline ends came to 9 bases. In germline, CDR1 is SGHTA, CDR2 FQGNSA. This CDR3 has 14 amino acids. The CDR3 sequence is CASSLLGANQPQHL. CDR3 bases: TGTGCCAGCAGCTTACTCGGGGCAAATCAGCCCCAGCATCTT.

This clonotype showed up many times. The rearrangement links TRBV2 to TRBJ1-5, with D perhaps TRBD1 (6 bases). The V end was cut by 4 bases, the J end by 2 bases, with 12 bases between. This CDR3 is built from 15 residues. Germline V gene data show CDR1 as SNHLY and CDR2 as FYNNEI. CDR3 region: CASSGGGLGNQPQHF. The CDR3 DNA reads as TGTGCCAGCAGTGGAGGGGGGCTAGGCAATCAGCCCCAGCATTTT. Filled out from reference TRBV2 and TRBJ1-5, the complete variable domain reads EPEVTQTPSHQVTQMGQEVILRCVPISNHLYFYWYRQILGQKVEFLVSFYNNEISEKSEIFDDQFSVERPDGSNFTLKIRSTKLEDSAMYFCASSGGGLGNQPQHFGDGTRLSIL.

This clonotype was counted many times. The rearrangement links TRBV12-5 to TRBJ2-7; TRBD2 is a possible D gene (6 bases). The V end was cut by 4 bases, the J end by 6 bases, with 16 bases between. The CDR3 contains 14 residues. The V gene's germline CDR1 is LGHNT and CDR2 FRNRAP. CDR3 sequence (DNA): TGTGCTAGTGGTTCCCGGGAGACACCCAGCGAGCAGTACTTC. The encoded protein is CASGSRETPSEQYF.

This chain links TRBV20-1 with TRBJ2-1; 14 nucleotides line up with TRBD2. Germline V gene data show CDR1 as DFQATT and CDR2 as SNEGSKA (reference sequence). The CDR3 loop spans 15 amino acids. V dropped 6 bases and J dropped 7; count of bases not matched to a gene: 8. Here the CDR3 DNA reads TGCAGTGCGACTAGCGGGGGGGCCATAGAGAATGAGCAGTTCTTC. Translation gives CSATSGGAIENEQFF.

The V call is TRBV12-3 or TRBV12-4, the J call TRBJ2-2; perhaps TRBD2 as D (5 bases). The V gene lost 8 bases and the J gene lost 7 bases, with 8 bases spanning the gap. CDR3 length: 11 amino acids. In DNA form, the CDR3 reads TGTGCCAGCTCCCGGGACGGGGAGCTGTTTTTT. It specifies CASSRDGELFF.

This clonotype was observed many times. This chain links TRBV29-1 with TRBJ2-2; D call uncertain. The germline CDR1 and CDR2 sequences are SQVTM and ANQGSEA. V lost 6 bases, J lost 4 bases, and 9 bases lay in between. The CDR3 sequence is 12 residues long. CDR3 in amino acids: CSVPTFTGELFF. The CDR3 region has the DNA TGCAGCGTCCCCACCTTCACCGGGGAGCTGTTTTTT.

This clonotype was seen ten or more times. The chain links TRBV20-1 to TRBJ2-3; 8 bases match TRBD1. CDR3 length: 13 residues. The ends lost 6 bases at V and 3 bases at J; junction bases unmatched: 5. Per the germline V gene, CDR1 is DFQATT and CDR2 is SNEGSKA (reference sequence). The CDR3 reads CSARGLATDTQYF. CDR3 nucleotides: TGCAGTGCCAGGGGGCTAGCGACAGATACGCAGTATTTT.

In its sample, this clonotype was seen many times. The chain is built from TRBV11-2 and TRBJ2-6; TRBD1 matches at 7 bases. Germline trimming cut 3 bases from V and 0 bases from J; bases unmatched to any gene: 11. The CDR3 has 19 residues. CDR1 and CDR2 (germline): SGHAT, FQNNGV. The CDR3 protein is CASSLMGQHLVSGANVLTF. In nucleotides, the CDR3 is TGTGCCAGCAGCTTGATGGGACAGCACCTAGTCTCTGGGGCCAACGTCCTGACTTTC. Looking up the rest from reference TRBV11-2 and TRBJ2-6 gives the full variable domain: EAGVAQSPRYKIIEKRQSVAFWCNPISGHATLYWYQQILGQGPKLLIQFQNNGVVDDSQLPKDRFSAERLKGVDSTLKIQPAKLEDSAVYLCASSLMGQHLVSGANVLTFGAGSRLTVL.

This clonotype was counted many times. The V call is TRBV29-1, the J call TRBJ2-3; D call uncertain. The CDR3 runs to 11 residues. Between the trimmed V and J ends, which lost 6 bases and 4 bases, there was a span of 8 bases. Germline V gene sequence: CDR1 SQVTM, CDR2 ANQGSEA. CDR3 protein: CSVARPDTQYF. The CDR3 DNA reads TGCAGCGTCGCAAGGCCAGATACGCAGTATTTT.

The sample holds many counts of this clonotype. The chain joins TRBV6-2 or TRBV6-3 to TRBJ1-1; D not resolved. The germline V gene encodes CDR1 MNHEY and CDR2 SVGEGT. Trimming cost V 3 bases and J 3 bases, with 5 bases left between them. The CDR3 is 12 residues long. The CDR3 nucleotides read TGTGCCAGCAGTTATGGGTACACTGAAGCTTTCTTT. Amino acids: CASSYGYTEAFF.

This clonotype was detected many times. The J gene is TRBJ2-3, the V gene TRBV9; TRBD2 matches at 9 bases. CDR3 length: 18 amino acids. The ends lost 4 bases at V and 1 base at J; junction bases unmatched: 13. Germline CDR1 and CDR2: SGDLS and YYNGEE. The CDR3 DNA sequence: TGTGCCAGCAGCCCCCACCGGGGGGTAGCGGGGGGCACAGATACGCAGTATTTT. Translation: CASSPHRGVAGGTDTQYF.

In the case of this clonotype: One junction end disagrees with the germline gene, perhaps due to a read error. The chain employs TRBV5-1 and TRBJ2-1; maybe TRBD1 (6 bases). The CDR3 is made up of 13 amino acids. CDR1 and CDR2 from the germline V gene are SGHRS and YFSETQ. The CDR3: CASSRGQPNEQFF. The CDR3 DNA follows: TGTGCCAGCAGCCGAGGACAGCCCAATGAGCAGTTCTTC. Full variable domain (rest looked up from reference TRBV5-1 and TRBJ2-1): KAGVTQTPRYLIKTRGQQVTLSCSPISGHRSVSWYQQTPGQGLQFLFEYFSETQRNKGNFPGRFSGRQFSNSRSEMNVSTLELGDSALYLCASSRGQPNEQFFGPGTRLTVL.

This clonotype was seen at least ten times. This chain connects TRBV19 to TRBJ2-7, with 8 bases identical to TRBD2. The CDR3 has 13 amino acids. From germline, CDR1 is LNHDA and CDR2 SQIVND (reference sequence). The trim removed 10 bases at V and 4 bases at J, leaving 9 bases unmatched. The CDR3 bases are TGTGCCACCCAGGACGCTAGCGGGTACGAGCAGTACTTC. The encoded protein is CATQDASGYEQYF.

The genes are TRBV9 and TRBJ1-1; no reliable D call. V was shortened by 0 bases and J by 0 bases, with 12 bases between the two germline ends. The CDR3 sequence is 16 residues long. Germline V gene data show CDR1 as SGDLS and CDR2 as YYNGEE. CDR3 DNA: TGTGCCAGCAGCGTAGATCCGGTAGAGATGAACACTGAAGCTTTCTTT. Amino acid sequence: CASSVDPVEMNTEAFF.

This clonotype was seen at least ten times. V usage is TRBV27 and J usage is TRBJ2-3; maybe TRBD2 (6 bases). V lost 4 bases to trimming and J lost 5 bases, with 10 bases between them. CDR1 MNHEY and CDR2 SMNVEV come from the germline V gene (reference sequence). This CDR3 has 13 amino acids. This CDR3 is CASSSNGGDTQYF. The CDR3 DNA sequence: TGTGCCAGCAGTTCAAACGGGGGAGATACGCAGTATTTT.

There are many counts of this clonotype. V usage is TRBV24-1 and J usage is TRBJ1-2; unclear D gene. V was trimmed by 5 bases and J by 2 bases, leaving 8 bases between them. The CDR3 runs 13 residues. The V gene's germline CDR1 is KGHDR and CDR2 SFDVKD. The CDR3 region is CATSGTGNYGYTF. The CDR3 coding sequence is TGTGCCACCAGTGGGACGGGGAACTATGGCTACACCTTC.

This clonotype was seen a few times. The chain carries TRBV5-1 and TRBJ2-7; D is perhaps TRBD1 or TRBD2 (5 bases each). This CDR3 contains 15 residues. The germline V and J ends were trimmed by 0 bases and 3 bases, with 13 bases remaining between them. Germline V lookup: CDR1 SGHRS, CDR2 YFSETQ. The CDR3 DNA is TGCGCCAGCAGCTTGGAGAGGGGCGCCGGCTACGAGCAGTACTTC. It specifies CASSLERGAGYEQYF.

This clonotype was counted ten times or more. The chain recombines TRBV20-1 with TRBJ2-3; 8 positions agree with TRBD2. V gave up 2 bases and J gave up 5 bases; unmatched junction bases: 3. The CDR3 sequence is 13 residues long. Germline-derived CDR1 and CDR2 are DFQATT and SNEGSKA (reference sequence). The CDR3 sequence: CSARLAGIDTQYF. CDR3 nucleotides: TGCAGTGCTAGATTAGCGGGGATAGATACGCAGTATTTT.

This clonotype was picked up a small number of times. The rearrangement joins TRBV3-1 to TRBJ2-5; no clear D gene. The V gene's germline CDR1 is LGHDT and CDR2 YNNKEL (reference sequence). Trimming cost V 4 bases and J 3 bases, with 9 bases left between them. The CDR3 contains 13 residues. CDR3 DNA sequence: TGTGCCAGCAGCCTTGTCCCAGAAGAGACCCAGTACTTC. Its translation: CASSLVPEETQYF.

This clonotype was detected many times. Germline and junction disagree at one end, which may indicate a read error. The rearrangement joins TRBV10-3 to TRBJ1-3; tentatively, D is TRBD1 (5 bases). Germline V gene sequence: CDR1 ENHRY, CDR2 SYGVKD. The CDR3 sequence is 14 residues long. For the CDR3, the DNA is TGTGCCATCACTGAGGGGCTAGGTGGAAACACCATATATTTT. The encoded protein is CAITEGLGGNTIYF.

CDR3 nucleotide sequence: TGTGCCTGGAGGCTTGGGGGCTATGAACAGTACTTC. Translated: CAWRLGGYEQYF. This sequence joins TRBV30 and TRBJ2-7; maybe TRBD1 (6 bases). This CDR3 comprises 12 residues. V dropped 3 bases and J dropped 10 bases, with 16 bases sitting between them. Germline CDR1 reads GTSNPN; CDR2 reads SVGIG (reference sequence).

The table lists this clonotype with many counts. The chain uses TRBV28 and TRBJ1-2; TRBD1 might be the D (5 bases). The CDR3 length is 14 residues. The V end was cut by 6 bases, the J end by 1 base, with 12 bases between. Germline assignment: CDR1 MDHEN and CDR2 SYDVKM. The CDR3 sequence is CASRSGQGNYGYTF. CDR3 nucleotides: TGTGCCAGCAGGTCCGGGCAGGGTAACTATGGCTACACCTTC.

J is TRBJ2-1 and V is TRBV5-1; TRBD1 might be the D (6 bases). Trimming took off 0 bases at V and 5 bases at J, with 12 bases between the two ends. Germline CDR1 is SGHRS and CDR2 is YFSETQ. CDR3 length equals 15 residues. Here the CDR3 DNA reads TGCGCCAGCAGCTTGGAGGCAGGGGAACACAATGAGCAGTTCTTC. It specifies CASSLEAGEHNEQFF.

This clonotype has only a few counts. This chain links TRBV12-3 or TRBV12-4 with TRBJ1-1; no clear D gene. The CDR3 consists of 14 residues. Trimming cost V 7 bases and J 1 base, with 13 bases left between them. The CDR3 loop reads CASTLSSRNTEAFF. DNA for the CDR3: TGTGCCAGCACCCTTTCATCACGGAACACTGAAGCTTTCTTT.